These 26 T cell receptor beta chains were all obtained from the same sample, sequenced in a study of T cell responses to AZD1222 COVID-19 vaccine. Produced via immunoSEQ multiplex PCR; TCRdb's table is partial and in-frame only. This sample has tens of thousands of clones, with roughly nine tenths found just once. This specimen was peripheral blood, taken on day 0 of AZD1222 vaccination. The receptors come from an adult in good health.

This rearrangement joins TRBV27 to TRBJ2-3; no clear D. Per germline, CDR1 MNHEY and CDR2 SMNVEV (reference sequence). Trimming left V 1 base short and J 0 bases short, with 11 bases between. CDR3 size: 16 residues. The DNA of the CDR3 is TGTGCCAGCAGTTTATTTTATGGGGATAGCACAGATACGCAGTATTTT. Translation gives CASSLFYGDSTDTQYF.

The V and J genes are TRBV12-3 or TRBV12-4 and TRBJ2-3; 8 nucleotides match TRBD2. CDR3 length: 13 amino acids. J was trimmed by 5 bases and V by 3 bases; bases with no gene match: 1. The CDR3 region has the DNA TGTGCCAGCAGTTTTAGCGGGGTAGATACGCAGTATTTT. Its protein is CASSFSGVDTQYF.

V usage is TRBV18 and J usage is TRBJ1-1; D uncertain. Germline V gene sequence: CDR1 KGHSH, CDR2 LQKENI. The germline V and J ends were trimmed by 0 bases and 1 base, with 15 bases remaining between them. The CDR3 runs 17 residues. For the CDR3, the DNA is TGTGCCAGCTCACCACCGTTTAGTGGGGAAGGGAACACTGAAGCTTTCTTT. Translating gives CASSPPFSGEGNTEAFF.

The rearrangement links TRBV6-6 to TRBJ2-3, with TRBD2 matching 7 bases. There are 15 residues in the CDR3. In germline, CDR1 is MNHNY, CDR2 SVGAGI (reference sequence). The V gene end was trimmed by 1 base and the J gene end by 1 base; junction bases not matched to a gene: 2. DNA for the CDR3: TGTGCCAGCAGTTACTTTGCGGGGGGCACAGATACGCAGTATTTT. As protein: CASSYFAGGTDTQYF.

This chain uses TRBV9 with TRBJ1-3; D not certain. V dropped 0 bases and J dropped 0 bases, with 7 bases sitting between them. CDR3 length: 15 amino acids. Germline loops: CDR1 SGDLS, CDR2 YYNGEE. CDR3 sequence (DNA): TGTGCCAGCAGCGTAGGCGTCAGCTCTGGAAACACCATATATTTT. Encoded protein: CASSVGVSSGNTIYF.

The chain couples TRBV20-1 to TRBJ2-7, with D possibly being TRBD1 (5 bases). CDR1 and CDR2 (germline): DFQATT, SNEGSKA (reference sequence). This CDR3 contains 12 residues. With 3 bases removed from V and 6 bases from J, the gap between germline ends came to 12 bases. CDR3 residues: CSASGAGREQYF. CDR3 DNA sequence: TGCAGTGCTAGTGGGGCAGGTCGCGAGCAGTACTTC.

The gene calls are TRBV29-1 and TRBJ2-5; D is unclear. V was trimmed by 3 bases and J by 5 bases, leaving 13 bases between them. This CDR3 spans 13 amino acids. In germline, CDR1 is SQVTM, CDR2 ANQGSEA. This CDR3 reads CSVEIGGAETQYF. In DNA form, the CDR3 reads TGCAGCGTTGAGATAGGCGGTGCGGAGACCCAGTACTTC.

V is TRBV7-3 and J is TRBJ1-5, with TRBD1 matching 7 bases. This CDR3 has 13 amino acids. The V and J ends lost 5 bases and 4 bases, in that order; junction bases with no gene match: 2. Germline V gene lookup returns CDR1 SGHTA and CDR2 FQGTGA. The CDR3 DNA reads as TGTGCCAGCAGCCAGGGGGTAAATCAGCCCCAGCATTTT. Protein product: CASSQGVNQPQHF.

The CDR3 coding sequence is TGTGCCAGCAGCTCCGGGTGGAGGGAGACCCAGTACTTC. This gives the protein CASSSGWRETQYF. The V call is TRBV13, the J call TRBJ2-5; possible D gene TRBD2, 5 bases. The CDR3 covers 13 residues. The V end lost 4 bases, the J end lost 5 bases, and 11 bases lay between the germline ends. Germline CDR1 and CDR2: PRHDT and FYEKMQ (reference sequence). Based on the CDR3 plus reference TRBV13 and TRBJ2-5, the full variable domain is AAGVIQSPRHLIKEKRETATLKCYPIPRHDTVYWYQQGPGQDPQFLISFYEKMQSDKGSIPDRFSAQQFSDYHSELNMSSLELGDSALYFCASSSGWRETQYFGPGTRLLVL.

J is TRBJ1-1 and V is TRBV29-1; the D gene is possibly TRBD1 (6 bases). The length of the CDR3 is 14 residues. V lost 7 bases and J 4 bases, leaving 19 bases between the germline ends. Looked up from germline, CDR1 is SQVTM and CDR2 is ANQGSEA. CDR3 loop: CSAGEQGRFTEAFF. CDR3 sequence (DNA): TGCAGCGCGGGCGAGCAGGGGAGATTCACTGAAGCTTTCTTT.

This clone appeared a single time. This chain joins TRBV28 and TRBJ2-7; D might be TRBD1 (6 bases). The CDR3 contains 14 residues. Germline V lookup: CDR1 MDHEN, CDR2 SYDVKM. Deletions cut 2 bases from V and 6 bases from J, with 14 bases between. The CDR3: CASSLGSRRGEQYF. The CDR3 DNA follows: TGTGCCAGCAGTTTAGGGTCCCGCAGGGGCGAGCAGTACTTC.

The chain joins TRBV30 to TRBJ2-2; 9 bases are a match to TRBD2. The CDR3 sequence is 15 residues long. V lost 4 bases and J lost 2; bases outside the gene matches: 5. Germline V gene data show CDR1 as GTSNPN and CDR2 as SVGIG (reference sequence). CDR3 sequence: CAWKIAGVNTGELFF. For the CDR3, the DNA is TGTGCCTGGAAGATAGCGGGAGTAAACACCGGGGAGCTGTTTTTT.

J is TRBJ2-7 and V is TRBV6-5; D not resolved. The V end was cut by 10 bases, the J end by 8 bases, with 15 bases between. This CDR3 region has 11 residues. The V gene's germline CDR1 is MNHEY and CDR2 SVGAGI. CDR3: CATLVGSQQYF. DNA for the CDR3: TGTGCCACCCTCGTTGGGTCGCAGCAGTACTTC.

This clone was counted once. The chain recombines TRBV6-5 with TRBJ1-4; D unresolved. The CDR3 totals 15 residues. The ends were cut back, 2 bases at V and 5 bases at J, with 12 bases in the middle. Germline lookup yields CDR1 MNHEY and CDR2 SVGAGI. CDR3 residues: CASSYRRTDNEKLFF. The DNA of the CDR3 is TGTGCCAGCAGTTACAGACGGACCGACAATGAAAAACTGTTTTTT.

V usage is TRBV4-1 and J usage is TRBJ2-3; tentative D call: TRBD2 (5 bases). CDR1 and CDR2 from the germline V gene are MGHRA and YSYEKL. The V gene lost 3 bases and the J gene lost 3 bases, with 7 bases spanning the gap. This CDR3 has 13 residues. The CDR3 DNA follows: TGCGCCAGCAGCCAGGACTTAACAGATACGCAGTATTTT. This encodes CASSQDLTDTQYF.

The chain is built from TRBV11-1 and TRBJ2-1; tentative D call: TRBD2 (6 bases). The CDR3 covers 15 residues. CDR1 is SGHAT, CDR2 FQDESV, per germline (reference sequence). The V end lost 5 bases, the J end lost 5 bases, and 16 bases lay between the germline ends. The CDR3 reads CASSRTEGPNNEQFF. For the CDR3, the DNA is TGTGCCAGCAGCCGGACGGAGGGACCCAACAATGAGCAGTTCTTC.

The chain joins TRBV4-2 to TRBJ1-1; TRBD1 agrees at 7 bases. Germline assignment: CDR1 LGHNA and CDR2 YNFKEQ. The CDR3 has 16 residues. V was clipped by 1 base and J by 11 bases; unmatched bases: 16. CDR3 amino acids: CASSQGQPGTVGLAFF. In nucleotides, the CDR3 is TGTGCCAGCAGCCAAGGGCAGCCCGGGACAGTTGGCTTGGCTTTCTTT.

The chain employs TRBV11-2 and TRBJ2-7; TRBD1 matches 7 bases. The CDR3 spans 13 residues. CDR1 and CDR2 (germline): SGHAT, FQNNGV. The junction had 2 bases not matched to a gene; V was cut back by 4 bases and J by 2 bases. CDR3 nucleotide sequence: TGTGCCAGCAGCTGGGGACAGACCTACGAGCAGTACTTC. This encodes CASSWGQTYEQYF.

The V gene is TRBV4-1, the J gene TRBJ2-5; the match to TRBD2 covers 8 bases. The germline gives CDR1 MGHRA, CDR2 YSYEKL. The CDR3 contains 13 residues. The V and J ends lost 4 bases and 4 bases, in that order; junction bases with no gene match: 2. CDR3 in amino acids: CASSLLAGETQYF. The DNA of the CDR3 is TGCGCCAGCAGCCTCCTAGCGGGAGAGACCCAGTACTTC.

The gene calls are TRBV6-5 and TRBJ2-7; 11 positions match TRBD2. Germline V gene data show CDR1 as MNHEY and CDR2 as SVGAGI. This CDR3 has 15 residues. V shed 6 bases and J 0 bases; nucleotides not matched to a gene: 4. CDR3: CASSTTSGGSYEQYF. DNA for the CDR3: TGTGCCAGCAGCACCACTAGCGGGGGCTCCTACGAGCAGTACTTC.

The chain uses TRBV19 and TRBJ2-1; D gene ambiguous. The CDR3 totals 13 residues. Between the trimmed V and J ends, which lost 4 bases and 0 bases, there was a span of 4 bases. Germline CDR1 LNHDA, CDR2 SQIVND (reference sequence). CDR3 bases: TGTGCCAGTAGTAGGGGCTCCTACAATGAGCAGTTCTTC. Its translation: CASSRGSYNEQFF.

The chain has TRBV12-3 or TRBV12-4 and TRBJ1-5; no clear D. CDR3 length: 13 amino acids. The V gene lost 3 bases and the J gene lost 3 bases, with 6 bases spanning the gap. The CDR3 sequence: CASSFSPNQPQHF. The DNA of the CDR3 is TGTGCCAGCAGTTTCTCGCCCAATCAGCCCCAGCATTTT.

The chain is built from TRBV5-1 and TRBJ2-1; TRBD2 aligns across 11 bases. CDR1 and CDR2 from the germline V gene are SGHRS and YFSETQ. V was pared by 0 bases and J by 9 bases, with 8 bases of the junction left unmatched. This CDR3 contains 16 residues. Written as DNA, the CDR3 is TGCGCCAGCAGCTTGGGTAGCGGGAGGGCCTTAGGTGAGCAGTTCTTC. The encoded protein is CASSLGSGRALGEQFF. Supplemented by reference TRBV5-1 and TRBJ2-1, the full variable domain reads KAGVTQTPRYLIKTRGQQVTLSCSPISGHRSVSWYQQTPGQGLQFLFEYFSETQRNKGNFPGRFSGRQFSNSRSEMNVSTLELGDSALYLCASSLGSGRALGEQFFGPGTRLTVL.

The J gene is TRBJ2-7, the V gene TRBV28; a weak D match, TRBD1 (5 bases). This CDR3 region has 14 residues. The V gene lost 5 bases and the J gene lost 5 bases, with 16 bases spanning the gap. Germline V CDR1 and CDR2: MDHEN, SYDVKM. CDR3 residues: CASSVITGVHEQYF. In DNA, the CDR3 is TGTGCCAGCAGTGTAATCACAGGCGTCCACGAGCAGTACTTC.

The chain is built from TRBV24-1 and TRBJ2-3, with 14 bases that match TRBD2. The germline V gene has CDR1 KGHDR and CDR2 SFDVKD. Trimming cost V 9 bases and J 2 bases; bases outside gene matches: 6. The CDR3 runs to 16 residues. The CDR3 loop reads CATSGTSGRFTDTQYF. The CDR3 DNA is TGTGCCACCTCAGGGACTAGCGGGAGATTCACAGATACGCAGTATTTT.

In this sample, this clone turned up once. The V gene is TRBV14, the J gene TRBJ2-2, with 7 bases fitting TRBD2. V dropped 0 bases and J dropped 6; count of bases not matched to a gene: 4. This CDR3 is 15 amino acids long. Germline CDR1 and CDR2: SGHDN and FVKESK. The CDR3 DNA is TGTGCCAGCAGCCAAGATTTGGGAGGGCCCGGGGAGCTGTTTTTT. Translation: CASSQDLGGPGELFF. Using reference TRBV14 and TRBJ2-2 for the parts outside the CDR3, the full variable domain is EAGVTQFPSHSVIEKGQTVTLRCDPISGHDNLYWYRRVMGKEIKFLLHFVKESKQDESGMPNNRFLAERTGGTYSTLKVQPAELEDSGVYFCASSQDLGGPGELFFGEGSRLTVL.